The subject of this entry is one TCR beta chain. These data are taken from a study of cytomegalovirus exposure and HLA in healthy donors. PCR amplification relied on 60 Vbeta primers (plus 13 Jbeta primers). Clones were read by immunoSEQ multiplex PCR, and TCRdb kept only the in-frame ones, dropping some. The repertoire holds 100,000 or so clones, with about 80% as singletons. This clonotype was obtained from a female donor in good health and CMV-seronegative. Input material: PBMCs.

The CDR3 protein is CASSSPQGAGNTIYF. CDR3 nucleotide sequence: TGTGCCAGCAGTTCGCCGCAGGGCGCTGGAAACACCATATATTTT. The chain combines TRBV28 with TRBJ1-3; a possible D gene is TRBD1 (5 bases). V lost 4 bases and J lost 2, with 12 bases in between. Germline values: CDR1 MDHEN, CDR2 SYDVKM. This CDR3 spans 15 amino acids.